This entry is about one T cell receptor beta chain. As yet, its antigen is unknown. The CDR3 is made up of 14 amino acids. Germline V CDR1 and CDR2: MNHNY, SVGAGI (reference sequence). The V gene lost 0 bases and the J gene lost 2 bases, with 6 bases spanning the gap. Both 60 Vbeta primers and 13 Jbeta primers went into the PCR. Clones were read by immunoSEQ multiplex PCR, and TCRdb kept only the in-frame ones, dropping some. The sample yields some 140,000 clones, 76% seen once. The data were obtained in a study of cytomegalovirus exposure and HLA in healthy donors. The study, taken as a whole, reports: Using a false discovery rate of 0.05, a later analysis showed that about 16,000 TCR beta sequences were associated with HLA alleles.

The chain is built from TRBV6-6 and TRBJ2-3; D not resolved. The source is a female donor in good health and CMV-seropositive. Sequencing input: PBMCs. The DNA of the CDR3 is TGTGCCAGCAGTTACTCGATGGCCACAGATACGCAGTATTTT. It specifies CASSYSMATDTQYF.